A single sample is the source of the 25 T cell receptor beta chains below, sequenced in a study of OX40 agonist ivuxolimab in advanced cancers. Sequencing was performed with immunoSEQ multiplex PCR; in TCRdb, only in-frame clones are kept and a portion is missing. The data show more than 60,000 clones, roughly 80% seen once. Sequenced material: CD4+ or CD8+ T cells sorted from blood, taken in a trial of the OX40 agonist ivuxolimab. These receptors all stem from an adult with an advanced solid tumor such as melanoma, head and neck, liver or kidney cancer.

The chain's CDR3 is CASSPSGRDYYGYTF. CDR3 nucleotide sequence: TGTGCCAGTAGTCCTTCCGGCAGGGACTACTATGGCTACACCTTC. The V gene is TRBV19, the J gene TRBJ1-2; possibly TRBD1 for D (5 bases). Germline lookup yields CDR1 LNHDA and CDR2 SQIVND (reference sequence). The CDR3 is 15 residues long. V lost 5 bases, J lost 3 bases, and 16 bases lay in between.

The J gene is TRBJ2-5, the V gene TRBV2; 15 bases align to TRBD2. J was trimmed by 1 base and V by 6 bases; bases with no gene match: 3. The CDR3 runs 16 residues. Per germline, CDR1 SNHLY and CDR2 FYNNEI. CDR3 sequence (DNA): TGTGCCAGCAGGGGGACTAGCGGGGGGCCCCAAGAGACCCAGTACTTC. Protein sequence: CASRGTSGGPQETQYF.

This chain connects TRBV12-5 to TRBJ1-5; a possible D gene is TRBD1 (5 bases). This CDR3 contains 17 residues. Germline V CDR1 and CDR2: LGHNT, FRNRAP. V shed 3 bases and J shed 4 bases, with 19 bases lying between them. CDR3 DNA: TGTGCTAGTGGTTTAATGGGGAGGGGAATGGCAAATCAGCCCCAGCATTTT. It specifies CASGLMGRGMANQPQHF.

The DNA for the CDR3 is TGTGCCAGCAGCTCGCCGACAGGGGTTCGGGCGCAGTATTTT. Translated: CASSSPTGVRAQYF. V and J are TRBV5-6 and TRBJ2-3; 8 bases align to TRBD1. The CDR3 runs 14 residues. The trim removed 3 bases at V and 10 bases at J, leaving 10 bases unmatched. Germline V gene lookup returns CDR1 SGHDT and CDR2 YYEEEE. The full variable domain, rest sourced from reference TRBV5-6 and TRBJ2-3, is DAGVTQSPTHLIKTRGQQVTLRCSPKSGHDTVSWYQQALGQGPQFIFQYYEEEERQRGNFPDRFSGHQFPNYSSELNVNALLLGDSALYLCASSSPTGVRAQYFGPGTRLTVL.

The chain links TRBV19 to TRBJ2-7, with D perhaps assigned TRBD1 or TRBD2 (5 bases each). Deletions cut 5 bases from V and 0 bases from J, with 11 bases between. Looked up from germline, CDR1 is LNHDA and CDR2 is SQIVND (reference sequence). The CDR3 length is 14 residues. The CDR3 DNA reads TGTGCCAGTAGTTGGGACGCAACCTCCTACGAGCAGTACTTC. This encodes CASSWDATSYEQYF.

This chain links TRBV18 with TRBJ1-1; D is perhaps TRBD1 (6 bases). CDR1 and CDR2 (germline): KGHSH, LQKENI. This CDR3 region has 15 residues. V was shortened by 5 bases and J by 1 base, with 14 bases between the two germline ends. The CDR3 nucleotides read TGTGCCAGCTCATGGCTGGGGGGCTCGAACACTGAAGCTTTCTTT. Its translation: CASSWLGGSNTEAFF.

The chain has TRBV28 and TRBJ1-6; D remains ambiguous. This CDR3 is built from 12 residues. Trimming took 0 bases from V and 14 from J, leaving 8 bases between them. In germline, CDR1 is MDHEN, CDR2 SYDVKM. CDR3: CASSLWNLSLHF. The CDR3 region has the DNA TGTGCCAGCAGTTTATGGAATTTATCCCTCCACTTT.

V gene TRBV5-6 combines with J gene TRBJ1-2; 7 bases agree with TRBD1. The CDR3 loop spans 13 amino acids. The germline V gene encodes CDR1 SGHDT and CDR2 YYEEEE. Trimming took 0 bases from V and 8 from J; bases not matched to a gene: 4. The CDR3 nucleotides read TGTGCCAGCAGCTTGGTACAGGACAGGGGCTACACCTTC. Translating it yields CASSLVQDRGYTF.

This chain connects TRBV19 to TRBJ2-3, with TRBD1 matching over 9 bases. Germline trimming cut 5 bases from V and 3 bases from J; bases unmatched to any gene: 3. The CDR3 has 14 amino acids. Germline lookup yields CDR1 LNHDA and CDR2 SQIVND (reference sequence). The CDR3 DNA reads TGTGCCAGTAGTTCCGGGACAGGGACAGATACGCAGTATTTT. This gives the protein CASSSGTGTDTQYF.

The J gene is TRBJ1-5, the V gene TRBV6-6, with D hard to call. V lost 6 bases to trimming and J lost 3 bases, with 15 bases between them. The CDR3 contains 15 residues. Germline V gene lookup returns CDR1 MNHNY and CDR2 SVGAGI (reference sequence). The chain's CDR3 is CASRDWTENNQPQHF. The CDR3 DNA is TGTGCCAGCAGAGATTGGACGGAAAACAATCAGCCCCAGCATTTT.

The chain recombines TRBV7-9 with TRBJ2-1; D is possibly TRBD2 (6 bases). CDR3 length: 13 amino acids. Germline V CDR1 and CDR2: SEHNR, FQNEAQ (reference sequence). Trimming pared 7 bases from V and 0 bases from J, leaving 7 bases between. The CDR3 sequence is CASTGGSYNEQFF. The DNA of the CDR3 is TGTGCCAGCACCGGGGGCTCCTACAATGAGCAGTTCTTC.

This clone was picked up a small number of times. The chain has TRBV7-2 and TRBJ1-3, with a tentative D call TRBD1 (6 bases). CDR1 SGHTA and CDR2 FQGNSA come from the germline V gene. The CDR3 totals 14 residues. Trimming took 5 bases from V and 3 from J, leaving 11 bases between them. The CDR3 DNA follows: TGTGCCAGCAGCATACAGGGATTTGGAAACACCATATATTTT. Encoded protein: CASSIQGFGNTIYF.

V is TRBV28 and J is TRBJ1-2; 7 bases map to TRBD1. This CDR3 has 14 residues. V gave up 6 bases and J gave up 8 bases; unmatched junction bases: 12. From germline, CDR1 is MDHEN and CDR2 SYDVKM. CDR3 sequence: CASRRQGGLSGYTF. In nucleotides, the CDR3 is TGTGCCAGCAGAAGACAGGGTGGACTTAGCGGCTACACCTTC.

The gene calls are TRBV11-3 and TRBJ2-3; 11 positions agree with TRBD2. The CDR3 contains 15 residues. J was trimmed by 6 bases and V by 5 bases; bases with no gene match: 7. Per germline, CDR1 SGHNT and CDR2 YENEEA. The CDR3 sequence: CASSNIAGGLDTQYF. In nucleotides, the CDR3 is TGTGCCAGCAGCAACATAGCGGGGGGGTTGGATACGCAGTATTTT.

This sequence joins TRBV5-6 and TRBJ2-3, with D possibly TRBD2 on 6 matching bases. Per germline, CDR1 SGHDT and CDR2 YYEEEE. The CDR3 is 16 amino acids. Trimming cost V 4 bases and J 0 bases, with 15 bases left between them. This CDR3 is CASSPGTQRSTDTQYF. In DNA form, the CDR3 reads TGTGCCAGCAGCCCCGGGACTCAGCGAAGCACAGATACGCAGTATTTT.

The chain has TRBV5-4 and TRBJ1-1; D is unclear. Germline-derived CDR1 and CDR2 are SGHNT and YYREEE (reference sequence). CDR3 length: 14 residues. V dropped 4 bases and J dropped 11 bases, with 21 bases sitting between them. CDR3 sequence reads: CASSPEAGPGFAFF. The CDR3 DNA reads as TGTGCCAGCAGCCCGGAGGCGGGCCCCGGCTTTGCTTTCTTT.

The chain has TRBV6-6 and TRBJ2-2; D may be TRBD1 or TRBD2 (5 bases each). V gave up 6 bases and J gave up 4 bases, with 18 bases separating them. Germline V CDR1 and CDR2: MNHNY, SVGAGI (reference sequence). The CDR3 totals 16 residues. CDR3 coding DNA: TGTGCCAGCAGATGGTTCGGGGCGCAGACCACCGGGGAGCTGTTTTTT. This sequence encodes CASRWFGAQTTGELFF.

The chain uses TRBV6-5 and TRBJ1-4; D gene unclear. This CDR3 comprises 14 residues. Trimming took off 2 bases at V and 8 bases at J, with 12 bases between the two ends. Germline-derived CDR1 and CDR2 are MNHEY and SVGAGI. Here the CDR3 reads CASSYRGLREKLFF. Here the CDR3 DNA reads TGTGCCAGCAGTTACCGGGGATTACGGGAAAAACTGTTTTTT.

This rearrangement joins TRBV7-6 to TRBJ1-4; D is possibly TRBD1 (5 bases). This CDR3 is 15 amino acids long. Between the trimmed V and J ends, which lost 5 bases and 3 bases, there was a span of 13 bases. Germline V gene sequence: CDR1 SGHVS, CDR2 FNYEAQ. The CDR3 here is CASSLNKGANEKLFF. DNA for the CDR3: TGTGCCAGCAGCCTAAACAAAGGGGCTAATGAAAAACTGTTTTTT. Variable domain in full (rest from reference TRBV7-6 and TRBJ1-4): GAGVSQSPRYKVTKRGQDVALRCDPISGHVSLYWYRQALGQGPEFLTYFNYEAQQDKSGLPNDRFSAERPEGSISTLTIQRTEQRDSAMYRCASSLNKGANEKLFFGSGTQLSVL.

This chain joins TRBV18 and TRBJ2-4; TRBD2 aligns across 10 bases. CDR1 is KGHSH and CDR2 is LQKENI in the germline V gene. After removal of 3 bases from V and 1 base from J, the junction contained 12 bases not matched to a gene. The CDR3 spans 19 residues. This CDR3 reads CASSPIAGGPGAAKNIQYF. CDR3 nucleotides: TGTGCCAGCTCACCTATAGCGGGGGGCCCGGGAGCTGCCAAAAACATTCAGTACTTC. Full variable domain (rest looked up from reference TRBV18 and TRBJ2-4): NAGVMQNPRHLVRRRGQEARLRCSPMKGHSHVYWYRQLPEEGLKFMVYLQKENIIDESGMPKERFSAEFPKEGPSILRIQQVVRGDSAAYFCASSPIAGGPGAAKNIQYFGAGTRLSVL.

The rearrangement links TRBV4-2 to TRBJ1-4, with D tentatively TRBD1 (6 bases). CDR3 length: 18 amino acids. Between the trimmed V and J ends, which lost 1 base and 1 base, there was a span of 16 bases. Per the germline V gene, CDR1 is LGHNA and CDR2 is YNFKEQ. The CDR3 bases are TGTGCCAGCAGCCAAGTACAGGGAAGTCTGGGAACTAATGAAAAACTGTTTTTT. This translates into CASSQVQGSLGTNEKLFF.

In this sample, this clone turned up a few times. The gene calls are TRBV19 and TRBJ1-2, with D tentatively TRBD1 (5 bases). This CDR3 has 15 amino acids. The germline gives CDR1 LNHDA, CDR2 SQIVND (reference sequence). Trimming left V 5 bases short and J 2 bases short, with 15 bases between. As DNA, the CDR3 is TGTGCCAGTAGTCCCTTCGACAGTTCCAACTATGGCTACACCTTC. Translation gives CASSPFDSSNYGYTF.

In DNA, the CDR3 is TGTGCCAGCAGATCGGGTCTCATCCTGGAGACCCAGTACTTC. This encodes CASRSGLILETQYF. This chain connects TRBV6-5 to TRBJ2-5; D gene uncertain. The V gene's germline CDR1 is MNHEY and CDR2 SVGAGI. Trimming cost V 6 bases and J 5 bases, with 16 bases left between them. This CDR3 region has 14 residues.

This clone was picked up a small number of times. The J gene is TRBJ1-5, the V gene TRBV4-1; 8 nucleotides agree with TRBD1. The germline V gene encodes CDR1 MGHRA and CDR2 YSYEKL. CDR3 size: 16 residues. Germline trimming cut 2 bases from V and 4 bases from J; bases unmatched to any gene: 7. CDR3 protein: CASSQPRQGRNQPQHF. CDR3 bases: TGCGCCAGCAGCCAACCGCGACAGGGGAGGAATCAGCCCCAGCATTTT.

This rearrangement joins TRBV11-2 to TRBJ2-5; D may be TRBD1 or TRBD2 (5 bases each). V shed 5 bases and J shed 5 bases, with 9 bases lying between them. The CDR3 sequence is 12 residues long. Germline loops: CDR1 SGHAT, CDR2 FQNNGV. CDR3 in amino acids: CASSQWGETQYF. DNA for the CDR3: TGTGCCAGCAGCCAATGGGGGGAGACCCAGTACTTC.